The next 19 T cell receptor beta chains were all read from a single sample in a study of blood T cells in healthy people across ages. Primers used in a second PCR of about 7 to 11 cycles were a sample-barcoded 5' primer and a J-beta primer mix. MiXCR, applied by TCRdb to the 5' RACE reads, yields one record per CDR3 protein. In the table there are 1.8 million or so distinct CDR3 sequences, 35% to 50% of which are singletons. Specimen: blood. The receptors were gathered from a human donor in good health.

The CDR3 here is CASRRGAGETQYF. CDR3 DNA: TGTGCCAGCAGAAGGGGGGCCGGGGAGACCCAGTACTTC. The chain has TRBV6-5 and TRBJ2-5; D is tentatively TRBD1 or TRBD2 (6 bases each). The CDR3 totals 13 residues. Trimming removed 6 bases at V and 5 bases at J, with 13 bases between. Germline V CDR1 and CDR2: MNHEY, SVGAGI.

The V call is TRBV28, the J call TRBJ2-3, with D hard to call. Germline V gene lookup returns CDR1 MDHEN and CDR2 SYDVKM. The V end lost 1 base, the J end lost 0 bases, and 17 bases lay between the germline ends. The CDR3 sequence is 18 residues long. The CDR3 loop reads CASSLYLTVGVSTDTQYF. The CDR3 nucleotides read TGTGCCAGCAGTTTATATTTAACGGTTGGGGTTAGCACAGATACGCAGTATTTT.

This chain uses TRBV20-1 with TRBJ2-1, with D possibly matching TRBD2 (6 bases). CDR3 length: 22 amino acids. V lost 3 bases and J 1 base, leaving 34 bases between the germline ends. Germline CDR1 is DFQATT and CDR2 is SNEGSKA (reference sequence). The CDR3: CSASPRPSTEDVETRSYNEQFF. The CDR3 nucleotides are TGCAGTGCTAGTCCTCGTCCCTCCACGGAGGACGTAGAGACTAGGTCCTACAATGAGCAGTTCTTC.

In this sample, this clonotype turned up once. The chain uses TRBV7-2 and TRBJ2-4, with D unresolved. CDR3 length: 16 amino acids. Deletions cut 5 bases from V and 0 bases from J, with 14 bases between. Germline loops: CDR1 SGHTA, CDR2 FQGNSA. CDR3 DNA sequence: TGTGCCAGCAGCCCAGCCGACGGAATAGCCAAAAACATTCAGTACTTC. Translation gives CASSPADGIAKNIQYF.

This clonotype was found a few times. V and J are TRBV13 and TRBJ2-1; D uncertain. The germline V and J ends were trimmed by 3 bases and 5 bases, with 26 bases remaining between them. This CDR3 has 19 amino acids. Germline CDR1 is PRHDT and CDR2 is FYEKMQ (reference sequence). The CDR3 spells CASSFSLSSSALNNNEQFF. CDR3 DNA sequence: TGTGCCAGCAGCTTCTCTCTGTCATCCTCCGCTCTTAACAACAATGAGCAGTTCTTC.

V and J are TRBV25-1 and TRBJ1-1, with TRBD1 as a possible D gene (5 bases). Germline V gene lookup returns CDR1 MGHDK and CDR2 SYGVNS. This CDR3 region has 13 residues. With 8 bases removed from V and 8 bases from J, the gap between germline ends came to 18 bases. CDR3 sequence: CASAPPGPKEAFF. For the CDR3, the DNA is TGTGCCAGCGCTCCTCCGGGACCAAAAGAAGCTTTCTTT.

The chain combines TRBV20-1 with TRBJ2-5; 10 nucleotides align to TRBD2. The V and J ends lost 5 bases and 5 bases, in that order; junction bases with no gene match: 11. CDR1 is DFQATT and CDR2 is SNEGSKA in the germline V gene (reference sequence). The CDR3 contains 15 residues. CDR3 loop: CSAQHSGGLAETQYF. CDR3 DNA: TGCAGTGCTCAACATAGCGGGGGGCTCGCGGAGACCCAGTACTTC.

The chain joins TRBV6-2 or TRBV6-3 to TRBJ2-3, with 8 bases aligning to TRBD2. The ends lost 0 bases at V and 2 bases at J; junction bases unmatched: 4. This CDR3 comprises 16 residues. Looked up from germline, CDR1 is MNHEY and CDR2 is SVGEGT. CDR3 nucleotide sequence: TGTGCCAGCAGTTACTCGACTAGCGATTCCACAGATACGCAGTATTTT. Protein: CASSYSTSDSTDTQYF.

The chain is built from TRBV7-2 and TRBJ1-1; tentative D call: TRBD1 (5 bases). The CDR3 totals 13 residues. Germline CDR1 reads SGHTA; CDR2 reads FQGNSA. The V and J ends lost 6 bases and 4 bases respectively, with 12 bases between them. For the CDR3, the DNA is TGTGCCAGCAGACTCTCGGGGGGCACTGAAGCTTTCTTT. It yields the protein CASRLSGGTEAFF.

The chain combines TRBV7-2 with TRBJ2-1; tentatively, D is TRBD2 (6 bases). V shed 5 bases and J shed 12 bases, with 14 bases lying between them. The CDR3 runs 12 residues. Per the germline V gene, CDR1 is SGHTA and CDR2 is FQGNSA. The CDR3 DNA reads TGTGCCAGCAGCCGGGAAGCGGAGGGGCAGTTCTTC. Translation gives CASSREAEGQFF.

The chain has TRBV4-2 and TRBJ1-1; D is possibly TRBD1 (6 bases). The CDR3 has 18 residues. The germline V and J ends were trimmed by 3 bases and 0 bases, with 20 bases remaining between them. Germline CDR1 is LGHNA and CDR2 is YNFKEQ. The CDR3 DNA follows: TGTGCCAGCAGCCATCCCACCTTGACCGACAGGCTGAACACTGAAGCTTTCTTT. Its protein is CASSHPTLTDRLNTEAFF.

This clonotype was found a few times. J is TRBJ2-1 and V is TRBV7-2; 8 bases align to TRBD2. V shed 1 base and J 0 bases; nucleotides not matched to a gene: 11. CDR1 and CDR2 (germline): SGHTA, FQGNSA. CDR3 length: 19 residues. CDR3 sequence: CASSLEGLDLRSSYNEQFF. CDR3 coding DNA: TGTGCCAGCAGCTTAGAGGGACTAGACCTAAGAAGCTCCTACAATGAGCAGTTCTTC. Looking up the rest from reference TRBV7-2 and TRBJ2-1 gives the full variable domain: GAGVSQSPSNKVTEKGKDVELRCDPISGHTALYWYRQSLGQGLEFLIYFQGNSAPDKSGLPSDRFSAERTGGSVSTLTIQRTQQEDSAVYLCASSLEGLDLRSSYNEQFFGPGTRLTVL.

About this clonotype itself: A read error may account for a junction end that differs from germline. The chain recombines TRBV7-2 with TRBJ2-7; a possible D gene is TRBD2 (6 bases). The CDR3 sequence is 13 residues long. Looked up from germline, CDR1 is SGHTA and CDR2 is FQGNSA. The CDR3 here is CASSLAYPSERYF. CDR3 nucleotide sequence: TGTGCCAGCAGCTTAGCCTATCCTAGCGAGCGGTACTTC.

The V and J genes are TRBV9 and TRBJ1-1, with TRBD1 matching 7 bases. CDR1 is SGDLS, CDR2 YYNGEE, per germline. Trimming took 3 bases from V and 4 from J; bases not matched to a gene: 9. The CDR3 extends over 15 amino acids. CDR3 DNA sequence: TGTGCCAGCAGCGCGTCTTACAGGGGATGCACTGAAGCTTTCTTT. It yields the protein CASSASYRGCTEAFF.

This clonotype showed up just a few times. The chain joins TRBV3-1 to TRBJ2-1; 7 bases match TRBD1. V lost 1 base, J lost 8 bases, and 14 bases stayed unmatched. The CDR3 loop spans 17 amino acids. Germline lookup yields CDR1 LGHDT and CDR2 YNNKEL (reference sequence). CDR3 bases: TGTGCCAGCAGCCAAGGCCAGACAGGGTGGGGAATTGATGAGCAGTTCTTC. As protein: CASSQGQTGWGIDEQFF.

The V gene is TRBV7-2, the J gene TRBJ2-3; D is uncertain. The germline V gene has CDR1 SGHTA and CDR2 FQGNSA. The CDR3 contains 14 residues. V dropped 2 bases and J dropped 5 bases, with 11 bases sitting between them. The CDR3 region has the DNA TGTGCCAGCAGCTTAAGCCGGAGTGTAGATACGCAGTATTTT. It codes for CASSLSRSVDTQYF.

The rearrangement links TRBV7-8 to TRBJ2-6; 9 bases line up with TRBD1. CDR3 size: 18 residues. V shed 5 bases, J shed 0 bases, and the junction held 8 bases outside the gene matches. The germline V gene encodes CDR1 SGHVS and CDR2 FQNEAQ. The CDR3: CASSPRQGDSSGANVLTF. In DNA form, the CDR3 reads TGTGCCAGCAGCCCCAGACAGGGGGACTCCTCTGGGGCCAACGTCCTGACTTTC.

This clonotype occurred a few times. The V call is TRBV6-2 or TRBV6-3, the J call TRBJ2-7; D call uncertain. The CDR3 totals 12 residues. Per germline, CDR1 MNHEY and CDR2 SVGEGT. The ends were cut back, 6 bases at V and 2 bases at J, with 8 bases in the middle. This CDR3 reads CASRTDPYEQYF. In DNA, the CDR3 is TGTGCCAGCAGAACAGATCCCTACGAGCAGTACTTC.

In its sample, this clonotype was seen a few times. The chain joins TRBV21-1 to TRBJ2-3; the table's D call of TRBD1 was not tested on the DNA. TRBV21-1 is a known pseudogene. The CDR3 loop spans 16 amino acids. The CDR3 sequence is CASIPTGTAYRDTQYF. CDR3 DNA sequence: TGTGCCAGCATCCCTACAGGGACAGCTTACAGGGATACGCAGTATTTT.